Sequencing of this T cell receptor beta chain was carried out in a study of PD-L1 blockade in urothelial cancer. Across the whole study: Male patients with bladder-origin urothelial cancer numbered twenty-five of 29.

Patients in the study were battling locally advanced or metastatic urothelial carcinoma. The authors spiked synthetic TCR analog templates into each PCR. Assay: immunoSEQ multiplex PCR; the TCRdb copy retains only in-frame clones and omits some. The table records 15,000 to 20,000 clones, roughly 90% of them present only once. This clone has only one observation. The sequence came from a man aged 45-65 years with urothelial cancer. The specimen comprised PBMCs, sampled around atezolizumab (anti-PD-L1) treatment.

The CDR3 sequence is CASSGRGQGTHTEAFF. DNA for the CDR3: TGTGCCAGCAGCGGACGCGGACAGGGGACCCACACTGAAGCTTTCTTT. The V and J genes are TRBV5-4 and TRBJ1-1, with TRBD1 matching 9 bases. Germline V CDR1 and CDR2: SGHNT, YYREEE (reference sequence). The CDR3 is 16 amino acids. V lost 4 bases to trimming and J lost 3 bases; unmatched junction nucleotides: 10.